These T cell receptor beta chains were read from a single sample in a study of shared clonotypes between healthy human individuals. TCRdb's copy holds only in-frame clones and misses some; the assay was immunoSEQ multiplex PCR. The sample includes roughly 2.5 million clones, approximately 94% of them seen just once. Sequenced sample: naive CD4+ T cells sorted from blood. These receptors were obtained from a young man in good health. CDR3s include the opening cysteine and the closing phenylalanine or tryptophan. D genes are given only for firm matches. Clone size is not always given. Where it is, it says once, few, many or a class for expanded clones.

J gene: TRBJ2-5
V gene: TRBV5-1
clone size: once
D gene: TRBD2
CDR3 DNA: TGCGCCAGCAGCCTGGGGACGAGCGGGAGGGCCCGAGAGACCCAGTACTTC
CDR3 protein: CASSLGTSGRARETQYF

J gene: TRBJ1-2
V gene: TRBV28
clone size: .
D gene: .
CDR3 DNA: TGTGCCAGCGGAGGGGGATCCTATGGCTACACCTTC
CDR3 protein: CASGGGSYGYTF

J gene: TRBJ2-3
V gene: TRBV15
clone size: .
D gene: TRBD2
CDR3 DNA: TGTGCCACCAGCGTTCCCGGGACTAGCGGCCCCAGAACGCAGTATTTT
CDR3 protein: CATSVPGTSGPRTQYF

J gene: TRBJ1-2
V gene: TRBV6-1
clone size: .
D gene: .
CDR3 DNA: TGTGCCAGCAGTGAAGATCGGGCCCTTTCCTATGGCTACACCTTC
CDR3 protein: CASSEDRALSYGYTF

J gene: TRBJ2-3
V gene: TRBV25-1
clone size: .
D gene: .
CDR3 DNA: TGTGCCAGCAGTGAACATTTGTTAGATACGCAGTATTTT
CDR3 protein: CASSEHLLDTQYF

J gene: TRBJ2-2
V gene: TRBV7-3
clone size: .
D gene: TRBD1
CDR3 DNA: TGTGCCAGCAGCTCCATCACAGGGGCTACCGGGGAGCTGTTTTTT
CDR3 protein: CASSSITGATGELFF

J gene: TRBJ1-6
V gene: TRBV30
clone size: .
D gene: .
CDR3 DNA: TGTGCCACAAACCAGGCGAGCTCCTATAATTCACCCCTCCACTTT
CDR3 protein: CATNQASSYNSPLHF

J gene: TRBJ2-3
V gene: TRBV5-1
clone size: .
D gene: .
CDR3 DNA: TGCGCCAGCAGCTCTCATAGCACAGATACGCAGTATTTT
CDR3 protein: CASSSHSTDTQYF

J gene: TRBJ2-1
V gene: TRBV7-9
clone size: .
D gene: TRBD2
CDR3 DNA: TGTGCCAGCAACAAGGGGACTAGCGGTTACTACAATGAGCAGTTCTTC
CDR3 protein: CASNKGTSGYYNEQFF

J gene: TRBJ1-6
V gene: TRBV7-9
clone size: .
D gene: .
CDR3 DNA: TGTGCCAGCAGCTTCCGGGCGGACGGTTCACCCCTCCACTTT
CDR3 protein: CASSFRADGSPLHF

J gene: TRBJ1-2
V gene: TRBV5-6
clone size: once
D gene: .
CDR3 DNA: TGTGCCAGCAGCTTGGAAGGCCCTTATGGCTACACCTTC
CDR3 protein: CASSLEGPYGYTF

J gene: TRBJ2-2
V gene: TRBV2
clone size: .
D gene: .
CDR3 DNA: TGTGCCACCGCGGTCGAGGTTCGCACCGGGGAGCTGTTTTTT
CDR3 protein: CATAVEVRTGELFF

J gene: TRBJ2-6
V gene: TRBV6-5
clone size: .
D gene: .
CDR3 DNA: TGTGCCAGCAGTTACTCGAGCGGCTCTGGGGCCAACGTCCTGACTTTC
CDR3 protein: CASSYSSGSGANVLTF

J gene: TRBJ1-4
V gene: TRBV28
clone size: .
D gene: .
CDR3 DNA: TGTGCCAGCAGGCTGACAGGTCGGGGGGAAAAACTGTTTTTT
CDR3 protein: CASRLTGRGEKLFF

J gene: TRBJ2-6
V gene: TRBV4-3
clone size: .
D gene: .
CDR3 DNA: TGCGCCAGCAGCCTCGGTCGAGCTTGGGCCAACGTCCTGACTTTC
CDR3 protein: CASSLGRAWANVLTF

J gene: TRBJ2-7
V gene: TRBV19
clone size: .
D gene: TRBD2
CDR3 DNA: TGTGCCAGTAGTCCCAGAGTAGCGGGATGGGAGCAGTACTTC
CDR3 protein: CASSPRVAGWEQYF

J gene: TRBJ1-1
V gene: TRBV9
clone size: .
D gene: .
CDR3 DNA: TGTGCCAGCAGCCGCCGCAGCGGGGGAGAGAACACTGAAGCTTTCTTT
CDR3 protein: CASSRRSGGENTEAFF

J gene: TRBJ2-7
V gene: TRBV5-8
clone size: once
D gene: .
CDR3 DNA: TGTGCCAGCAGCCAGGGCGGGATTAGCTCCTACGAGCAGTACTTC
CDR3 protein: CASSQGGISSYEQYF

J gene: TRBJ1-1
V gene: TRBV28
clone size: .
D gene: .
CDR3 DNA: TGTGCCAGCAGTTTGAAACTGAACACTGAAGCTTTCTTT
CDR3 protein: CASSLKLNTEAFF